This T cell receptor (beta chain) is from a study of control samples from healthy donors and cancer patients. CDR3 size: 14 residues. CDR1 and CDR2 from the germline V gene are SQVTM and ANQGSEA. With 6 bases clipped from V and 3 bases from J, the junction kept 5 bases outside the gene matches. Profiling relied on immunoSEQ multiplex PCR, and the TCRdb table lists in-frame clones only, not all of them. The data hold tens of thousands of clones, with around four fifths observed a single time. Sample: blood. The chain is built from TRBV29-1 and TRBJ1-6; 7 nucleotides line up with TRBD1. This TCR came from a man aged 50 to 60 in good health. The CDR3 bases are TGCAGCGTACGTACAGGGGACTATAATTCACCCCTCCACTTT. It yields the protein CSVRTGDYNSPLHF.